This entry describes one T cell receptor (beta chain). Its target is unknown. The data were taken from a study of cytomegalovirus exposure and HLA in healthy donors. Points from the study as a whole: As a later analysis showed, a missense DCLRE1C variant was linked to trimming of TCR beta V- and J-genes. The listing of 150 or so TCR beta chains classed them as cytomegalovirus-associated.

Primers included in the PCR were 60 Vbeta and 13 Jbeta primers. Libraries were prepared by immunoSEQ multiplex PCR; TCRdb keeps only in-frame clonotypes and omits some of them. The sample records about 78,000 clones, 55% to 75% being singletons. Sequences were obtained from PBMCs. The receptor comes from a man aged 30 to 45 in good health and CMV-seropositive.

Written as DNA, the CDR3 is TGTGCCAACGAGGAGGGGGCCACTGAAGCTTTCTTT. Amino acids: CANEEGATEAFF. The chain couples TRBV6-1 to TRBJ1-1; TRBD1 matches 7 bases. CDR1 is MNHNS, CDR2 SASEGT, per germline. V lost 10 bases and J lost 4; bases outside the gene matches: 6. This CDR3 spans 12 amino acids.